The sequence of this T cell receptor beta chain was determined in a study of CD8+CD57+ T cells in acquired aplastic anemia. Profiling that covered TCR beta VDJ and CDR3 relied on genomic DNA as its template. TCRdb re-derived calls from the reads in MiXCR, one entry per CDR3 protein. The sample contains more than 150,000 distinct CDR3 sequences, 48% of which appear only once. Germline CDR1 reads SNHLY; CDR2 reads FYNNEI. There are 12 residues in the CDR3. V shed 10 bases and J shed 7 bases, with 16 bases lying between them. Patients chosen for sequencing had shown CD8+CD57+ cell expansion by flow cytometry. Every patient presented with severe acquired aplastic anemia. Blood samples were obtained from patients who had received no prior therapy.

The specimen was sorted CD4+, CD8+, or CD8+CD57+ T cells (not recorded which) from PBMCs. The clonotype originates from a human donor with aplastic anemia. The V gene is TRBV2, the J gene TRBJ2-5, with D perhaps assigned TRBD1 or TRBD2 (5 bases each). CDR3 bases: TGTGCCACATCAGGTGGGGGATGGACCCAGTACTTC. Translation: CATSGGGWTQYF.